What follows are 17 T cell receptor beta chains derived from one specimen sequenced in a study of blood T cell repertoires in COVID-19. Only in-frame clones appear in the TCRdb table, and some are missing; sequencing was by immunoSEQ multiplex PCR. The table shows about 170,000 clones, with about four fifths occurring only once. Source material: PBMCs or T cells enriched from blood (not recorded which). These receptors were taken from a woman in her fifties or sixties in a cohort exposed to, infected with or recovered from COVID-19 (not recorded which).

The chain joins TRBV5-8 to TRBJ1-5; TRBD1 is a possible D gene (6 bases). This CDR3 is 15 amino acids long. Trimming removed 0 bases at V and 3 bases at J, with 10 bases between. Germline V gives CDR1 SGHTS, CDR2 YDEGEE. The CDR3 coding sequence is TGTGCCAGCAGCTTGGGGTGGACAGACAATCAGCCCCAGCATTTT. Translating gives CASSLGWTDNQPQHF.

The chain is built from TRBV6-5 and TRBJ2-5, with 8 bases lining up with TRBD2. The length of the CDR3 is 13 residues. The ends lost 8 bases at V and 0 bases at J; junction bases unmatched: 2. Germline CDR1 is MNHEY and CDR2 is SVGAGI. The CDR3 is CASGGRHQETQYF. The DNA for the CDR3 is TGTGCCAGCGGCGGGAGGCACCAAGAGACCCAGTACTTC.

This clone came up once. The rearrangement uses TRBV19 and TRBJ1-4, with 10 bases lining up with TRBD1. The CDR3 extends over 15 amino acids. CDR1 is LNHDA and CDR2 is SQIVND in the germline V gene (reference sequence). Trimming removed 5 bases from V and 2 bases from J; junction bases left unmatched: 2. The CDR3 nucleotides read TGTGCCAGTAGTGACAGGGGGCTCACTAATGAAAAACTGTTTTTT. Translating gives CASSDRGLTNEKLFF.

The chain joins TRBV5-6 to TRBJ2-1, with 10 bases lining up with TRBD1. V shed 3 bases and J 7 bases; nucleotides not matched to a gene: 13. The CDR3 runs 17 residues. Looked up from germline, CDR1 is SGHDT and CDR2 is YYEEEE. CDR3 region: CASSSEERTGGLNEQFF. The DNA for the CDR3 is TGTGCCAGCAGCTCCGAAGAGCGGACAGGGGGACTAAATGAGCAGTTCTTC.

J is TRBJ1-1 and V is TRBV7-8, with D unresolved. The CDR3 contains 13 residues. Germline V gene sequence: CDR1 SGHVS, CDR2 FQNEAQ. Deletions cut 1 base from V and 4 bases from J, with 7 bases between. Here the CDR3 DNA reads TGTGCCAGCAGCTTAGTATCCGGCACTGAAGCTTTCTTT. It translates to CASSLVSGTEAFF.

The chain joins TRBV3-1 (or the pseudogene TRBV3-2) to TRBJ1-1, with D possibly matching TRBD1 (5 bases). The CDR3 is 14 residues long. V was trimmed by 4 bases and J by 4 bases, leaving 13 bases between them. Germline V gene sequence: CDR1 LGHDT, CDR2 YNNKEL (reference sequence). The CDR3 region is CASSPAGGTTEAFF. Here the CDR3 DNA reads TGTGCCAGCAGCCCCGCCGGGGGTACCACTGAAGCTTTCTTT.

The chain recombines TRBV4-2 with TRBJ2-3; a weak D match, TRBD2 (7 bases). With 0 bases removed from V and 5 bases from J, the gap between germline ends came to 12 bases. The CDR3 is 15 amino acids. Germline V gives CDR1 LGHNA, CDR2 YNFKEQ. CDR3 nucleotides: TGTGCCAGCAGCCAAGACGGGGGGCAGATAGATACGCAGTATTTT. Amino acid sequence: CASSQDGGQIDTQYF.

The DNA for the CDR3 is TGTGCCACCTCCTCGAGACAGGGTAGGGGGGAGCAGTACTTC. It encodes CATSSRQGRGEQYF. The chain has TRBV6-5 and TRBJ2-7; TRBD1 matches 7 bases. Germline lookup yields CDR1 MNHEY and CDR2 SVGAGI. This CDR3 region has 14 residues. The trim removed 10 bases at V and 7 bases at J, leaving 16 bases unmatched.

CDR3 amino acids: CASSSGGAGYSGNTIYF. CDR3 bases: TGTGCCAGCAGCTCTGGTGGAGCGGGGTACTCTGGAAACACCATATATTTT. The genes are TRBV7-2 and TRBJ1-3; D is uncertain. The germline CDR1 and CDR2 sequences are SGHTA and FQGNSA. Between the trimmed V and J ends, which lost 4 bases and 0 bases, there was a span of 16 bases. The CDR3 totals 17 residues.

This chain uses TRBV13 with TRBJ2-7; 12 bases are shared with TRBD2. The CDR3 has 16 residues. Germline CDR1 is PRHDT and CDR2 is FYEKMQ (reference sequence). V shed 5 bases and J 7 bases; nucleotides not matched to a gene: 12. The CDR3 loop reads CASSLKTSGGFGEQYF. CDR3 DNA sequence: TGTGCCAGCAGCCTCAAGACTAGCGGGGGTTTTGGGGAGCAGTACTTC.

The chain couples TRBV11-3 to TRBJ2-5, with D tentatively TRBD2 (5 bases). Germline V gives CDR1 SGHNT, CDR2 YENEEA. This CDR3 comprises 12 residues. Trimming pared 3 bases from V and 5 bases from J, leaving 7 bases between. CDR3 in DNA: TGTGCCAGCAGCTTCGGGGTGGAGACCCAGTACTTC. Protein product: CASSFGVETQYF. Complete variable domain (other parts from reference TRBV11-3 and TRBJ2-5): EAGVVQSPRYKIIEKKQPVAFWCNPISGHNTLYWYLQNLGQGPELLIRYENEEAVDDSQLPKDRFSAERLKGVDSTLKIQPAELGDSAVYLCASSFGVETQYFGPGTRLLVL.

The CDR3 protein is CASSQESRGQPQHF. The DNA of the CDR3 is TGTGCCAGCAGCCAAGAGAGCCGGGGTCAGCCCCAGCATTTT. The rearrangement links TRBV3-1 (or the pseudogene TRBV3-2) to TRBJ1-5, with D unresolved. The CDR3 length is 14 residues. The ends were cut back, 0 bases at V and 6 bases at J, with 9 bases in the middle. Per the germline V gene, CDR1 is LGHDT and CDR2 is YNNKEL (reference sequence).

This clone was observed a handful of times. The chain is built from TRBV18 and TRBJ1-2; possibly TRBD1 for D (5 bases). Deletions cut 6 bases from V and 8 bases from J, with 22 bases between. This CDR3 is 15 amino acids long. Germline V gene data show CDR1 as KGHSH and CDR2 as LQKENI. In DNA, the CDR3 is TGTGCCAGCTCTGTGGAGCCTGAGACAGCCCCCGGCTACACCTTC. Translating it yields CASSVEPETAPGYTF.

The chain joins TRBV9 to TRBJ1-2, with 7 positions matching TRBD1. The V gene's germline CDR1 is SGDLS and CDR2 YYNGEE. The junction had 17 bases not matched to a gene; V was cut back by 4 bases and J by 8 bases. The CDR3 spans 16 residues. CDR3 DNA sequence: TGTGCCAGCAGCACGAATCAAGGACAGGTTTTGGGAGGCTACACCTTC. Amino acids: CASSTNQGQVLGGYTF.

The V and J genes are TRBV7-9 and TRBJ1-6; D gene ambiguous. CDR1 is SEHNR and CDR2 is FQNEAQ in the germline V gene (reference sequence). This CDR3 contains 16 residues. V shed 1 base and J shed 2 bases, with 9 bases lying between them. Here the CDR3 DNA reads TGTGCCAGCAGCTTAGAGTACGAGCCCTATAATTCACCCCTCCACTTT. Translating gives CASSLEYEPYNSPLHF.

The rearrangement uses TRBV7-3 and TRBJ2-3; 7 nucleotides match TRBD1. V dropped 5 bases and J dropped 5; count of bases not matched to a gene: 4. This CDR3 comprises 13 residues. In germline, CDR1 is SGHTA, CDR2 FQGTGA. CDR3 bases: TGTGCCAGCAGCCTCGGACAGGAAGATACGCAGTATTTT. It translates to CASSLGQEDTQYF.

This chain connects TRBV19 to TRBJ2-7; the match to TRBD2 covers 8 bases. Germline CDR1 reads LNHDA; CDR2 reads SQIVND (reference sequence). The CDR3 totals 16 residues. V dropped 5 bases and J dropped 3; count of bases not matched to a gene: 12. CDR3 in DNA: TGTGCCAGTAGTTCAACCGGGACTAGGTCGATCTACGAGCAGTACTTC. Protein: CASSSTGTRSIYEQYF.